Given below is one T cell receptor (beta chain) in context. This clone was picked up a small number of times. It has no known antigen specificity. Qualities for individual bases were not recorded, and no much larger clone is one base off. Libraries came from the immunoSEQ multiplex PCR assay. A mixture of 60 forward primers for TCR Vbeta segments and 13 reverse primers for TCR Jbeta segments was used in the multiplex PCR. A multiplex PCR assay on genomic DNA amplified the CDR3 region of rearranged TCR beta genes. The amplified TCR beta libraries were sequenced on the Illumina HiSeq System as 87-base-pair reads. The paper's processing steps were these. Across the 666 repertoires, a later analysis counted 78 million or so unique TCR beta chains, around 11 million of which were shared by at least two donors. Raw reads were error-corrected and collapsed into unique sequences by a nearest-neighbor algorithm in which closely related sequences were merged to remove PCR and sequencing errors. Alignment of CDR3 sequences to IMGT reference sequences was used to assign V, D and J gene segments. For a sequence to be retained, a match of at least six nucleotides to both a V gene segment and a J gene segment was required. Rearrangements were classified as productive when the CDR3 lacked stop codons and remained in frame with V and J, and all other rearrangements were classified as non-productive. CDR3 was defined by IMGT convention, running from the second conserved V-encoded cysteine to the conserved J-encoded phenylalanine. Sequences without an unambiguous match to a single V gene segment were excluded from the earlier analysis of 450 to 750 of the donors. An earlier analysis of some 500 of the donors classified V segments as functional when productive rearrangements were above 56.7% and as segregating when the standard deviation between donors was above 5%. A statistical classification framework was built to diagnose cytomegalovirus status from the catalog of TCR beta chain sequences. In a later analysis, V and J genes were assigned by comparing TCR nucleotide sequences against IMGT/GENE-DB human TR gene sequences. Using the TCRdist pipeline, a later analysis assigned CDR3 sequences along with most-parsimonious VDJ recombination scenarios. In a later analysis, each TCR beta chain was defined by its CDR3 amino acid sequence together with its V-gene family, and reads without a unique V-gene family were excluded. A later analysis removed 592 highly shared, low-generation-probability nucleotide sequences to deal with suspected cross-contamination and a sequencing artifact. In a later analysis, a clonal expansion index was calculated for each public chain from normalized within-repertoire ranks of inferred template counts. In a later analysis, generation probabilities were computed using a VDJ recombination model fitted to out-of-frame rearrangements, and the results were checked against IGoR. In a later analysis, hypergeometric tests were used to score TCR-TCR, TCR-HLA and TCR-CMV co-occurrence, with a repertoire-size bias correction applied to TCR pairs. To estimate false discovery rates, a later analysis permuted the HLA or CMV assignments 20 times. In a later analysis, co-occurring TCRs were grouped using DBSCAN, and TCRdist sequence similarity was added for clustering within HLA-allele-positive subsets. Co-occurrence clustering excluded repertoires with fewer than 30,000 or more than 120,000 public chains, plus five with anomalous nucleotide sharing. The immuneACCESS repertoire file appears here via TCRdb, limited to in-frame rearrangements. These files lack a portion of the clones; in checked studies, under half of the deficit traces to unresolved V genes, and the cause of the others is not known. Clone size and the V and J calls come from that table; the DNA yielded D and trimming. Recorded for this sample are 95,000 to 100,000 clones; roughly 80% of them occurred a single time. The top ten constitute 1.5% to 2.5% of the sample.

The cohort was made up of about 610 healthy bone marrow donors. At the time of sampling, every cohort member was nominally healthy, though immune exposures that went unrecorded were likely present. The donor tested CMV seronegative, placing the donor among the 350 or so seronegative members of the cohort. Every donor gave a peripheral blood sample, and the peripheral blood mononuclear cells from that sample were used for TCR beta sequencing. The Qiagen DNeasy Blood Extraction Kit was used to extract genomic DNA from the blood cell samples. This sample was included in a study of cytomegalovirus exposure and HLA in healthy donors (dated by TCRdb to the late 2010s). Background on the whole study: In an earlier analysis of some 550 of the donors, around 300 Gb of sequence data and roughly 100 million unique TCR beta sequences from 150 million to 200 million T cells were reported. The study aimed to test whether cataloging public T cell receptors could reveal signatures of past pathogen exposure. Among some 400 genotyped donors of the cohort, an average of approximately 220,000 unique TCR beta nucleotide sequences was sequenced per donor, of which roughly 17% were non-productive. Class I and class II HLA loci were covered by the typing at four-digit resolution. An earlier analysis of about 600 of the donors used high-throughput TCR beta sequencing to judge whether each TCR beta V gene segment behaved as functional or pseudogenic. Approximately 300 gigabases of sequencing data and 70 million to 100 million unique TCR sequences made up an early release that covered approximately 700 HLA-typed donors. In a later genetic analysis, genome-wide SNP genotypes for about three fifths of the 666 donors were used, and that subset was treated as a discovery cohort. Rather than using new phenotypic data, the later analysis identified candidate immune exposures from TCR beta sequences and from how often those sequences occurred across donors. A later analysis re-examined previously published TCR beta repertoires from around 670 donors and added high-resolution HLA genotyping to investigate patterns of TCR occurrence. The study profiled the T cell repertoires of around 700 subjects by immunosequencing and related them to cytomegalovirus serostatus. The genetic ancestry cluster associated with self-reported Caucasian donors included over 65% of the roughly 390 genotyped donors. Typing coverage differed by locus: A, B, C, DRB1 and DQB1 were typed in about 620-640 donors, DQA1 in around 500, DPA1 in 600 to 610, and DPB1 in approximately 450. Every discovery cohort repertoire had been produced on one sequencing platform. About 5 DR-DQ haplotypes were handled as single units for association and clustering, since linkage in the cohort was strong. Alongside the repertoire data, information on donor age, sex, ethnicity and CMV serostatus was compiled. Besides the first cohort of approximately 710 subjects, a separate validation cohort made up of roughly 120 different subjects was used. To predict cytomegalovirus infection status, the study combined high-throughput TCR immunosequencing, statistical association of individual TCRs with disease status, and machine learning. Points the paper makes about the study in general: Because counts were too low, about 18 rarely observed V segments, including chromosome 9 orphons, were excluded from the earlier analysis of roughly 580 of the donors. In vitro tests confirmed that a few of the cytomegalovirus-associated TCR beta chains recognize cytomegalovirus antigens. In an earlier analysis of around 500 of the donors, most TCR beta V segments appeared in productive rearrangements about 87% or about 30% of the time, broadly matching IMGT annotations. It was suggested by the authors that the approach could potentially be generalized to other disease states and immunological phenotypes. Most TCR sequences were seen in very few donors, while some public TCRs were found in many individuals. A cluster of highly shared sequence variants was judged likely to be a technical artifact of the sequencing pipeline. Strong co-occurrence of HLA alleles, especially DR and DQ, made assigning TCR associations to individual alleles difficult. The classifier was reported to diagnose cytomegalovirus status with high specificity and sensitivity in both the original and validation cohorts. Compared with equally common non-associated chains, HLA-associated TCR beta chains in a later analysis were more clonally expanded and had lower generation probabilities. Presence/absence analyses assumed roughly uniform sequencing depth across donors, an assumption that may not hold. Linkage disequilibrium might explain the correlated functional status among segregating V segments, but an unknown experimental factor could not be ruled out. Because some donors lacked HLA typing at each locus, the association tests relied only on the typed subset. Most CMV-associated TCR beta chains appeared to be HLA-restricted in a later analysis, and the HLA associations seemed to be driven largely by CMV exposure. In this cohort, only TCR beta chains were sequenced, and detectable features were limited by the absence of alpha or paired-chain data. A further reported finding was that TCR beta sequences accurately predicted the HLA-A and HLA-B alleles for most subjects in the first cohort. An association between a missense DCLRE1C variant and V-gene and J-gene trimming of TCR beta chains was found in a later genetic analysis and replicated in an independent cohort. A total of around 150 TCR beta chains were listed by the study as associated with cytomegalovirus. CMV serostatus was the only immune exposure information available for the cohort. Specific HLA alleles were associated with 15,000 to 20,000 TCR beta sequences at a false discovery rate of 0.05 in a later analysis. In a later analysis, the rate of TCR association differed among HLA loci, with DRB1 alleles having the most associated TCRs and HLA-C alleles having the fewest. In a later analysis, several top co-occurrence clusters were reported to appear linked to parvovirus B19, influenza, CMV and Epstein-Barr virus. According to a later genetic analysis, donors in an Asian-associated ancestry cluster had fewer N-insertions in productive TCRs than the roughly 700-donor mean.

Sequenced sample: PBMCs. The TCR was taken from a man aged 35 to 55 in good health and CMV-seronegative.

The CDR3 corresponds to CASTAAGPTGEQYF. The nucleotides are TGTGCCAGCACCGCCGCGGGGCCCACAGGAGAGCAGTACTTC. This chain is built from TRBV11-2 and TRBJ2-7; the D gene is possibly TRBD2, with 6 bases matching. According to the germline V gene, CDR1 reads SGHAT and CDR2 reads FQNNGV. Reading from cysteine to phenylalanine, the CDR3 counts 14 amino acids. Only CDR3 DNA is held: 42 bases, read in frame from base 1. V sheds 7 bases and J sheds 7 bases, leaving 20 bases between their ends.